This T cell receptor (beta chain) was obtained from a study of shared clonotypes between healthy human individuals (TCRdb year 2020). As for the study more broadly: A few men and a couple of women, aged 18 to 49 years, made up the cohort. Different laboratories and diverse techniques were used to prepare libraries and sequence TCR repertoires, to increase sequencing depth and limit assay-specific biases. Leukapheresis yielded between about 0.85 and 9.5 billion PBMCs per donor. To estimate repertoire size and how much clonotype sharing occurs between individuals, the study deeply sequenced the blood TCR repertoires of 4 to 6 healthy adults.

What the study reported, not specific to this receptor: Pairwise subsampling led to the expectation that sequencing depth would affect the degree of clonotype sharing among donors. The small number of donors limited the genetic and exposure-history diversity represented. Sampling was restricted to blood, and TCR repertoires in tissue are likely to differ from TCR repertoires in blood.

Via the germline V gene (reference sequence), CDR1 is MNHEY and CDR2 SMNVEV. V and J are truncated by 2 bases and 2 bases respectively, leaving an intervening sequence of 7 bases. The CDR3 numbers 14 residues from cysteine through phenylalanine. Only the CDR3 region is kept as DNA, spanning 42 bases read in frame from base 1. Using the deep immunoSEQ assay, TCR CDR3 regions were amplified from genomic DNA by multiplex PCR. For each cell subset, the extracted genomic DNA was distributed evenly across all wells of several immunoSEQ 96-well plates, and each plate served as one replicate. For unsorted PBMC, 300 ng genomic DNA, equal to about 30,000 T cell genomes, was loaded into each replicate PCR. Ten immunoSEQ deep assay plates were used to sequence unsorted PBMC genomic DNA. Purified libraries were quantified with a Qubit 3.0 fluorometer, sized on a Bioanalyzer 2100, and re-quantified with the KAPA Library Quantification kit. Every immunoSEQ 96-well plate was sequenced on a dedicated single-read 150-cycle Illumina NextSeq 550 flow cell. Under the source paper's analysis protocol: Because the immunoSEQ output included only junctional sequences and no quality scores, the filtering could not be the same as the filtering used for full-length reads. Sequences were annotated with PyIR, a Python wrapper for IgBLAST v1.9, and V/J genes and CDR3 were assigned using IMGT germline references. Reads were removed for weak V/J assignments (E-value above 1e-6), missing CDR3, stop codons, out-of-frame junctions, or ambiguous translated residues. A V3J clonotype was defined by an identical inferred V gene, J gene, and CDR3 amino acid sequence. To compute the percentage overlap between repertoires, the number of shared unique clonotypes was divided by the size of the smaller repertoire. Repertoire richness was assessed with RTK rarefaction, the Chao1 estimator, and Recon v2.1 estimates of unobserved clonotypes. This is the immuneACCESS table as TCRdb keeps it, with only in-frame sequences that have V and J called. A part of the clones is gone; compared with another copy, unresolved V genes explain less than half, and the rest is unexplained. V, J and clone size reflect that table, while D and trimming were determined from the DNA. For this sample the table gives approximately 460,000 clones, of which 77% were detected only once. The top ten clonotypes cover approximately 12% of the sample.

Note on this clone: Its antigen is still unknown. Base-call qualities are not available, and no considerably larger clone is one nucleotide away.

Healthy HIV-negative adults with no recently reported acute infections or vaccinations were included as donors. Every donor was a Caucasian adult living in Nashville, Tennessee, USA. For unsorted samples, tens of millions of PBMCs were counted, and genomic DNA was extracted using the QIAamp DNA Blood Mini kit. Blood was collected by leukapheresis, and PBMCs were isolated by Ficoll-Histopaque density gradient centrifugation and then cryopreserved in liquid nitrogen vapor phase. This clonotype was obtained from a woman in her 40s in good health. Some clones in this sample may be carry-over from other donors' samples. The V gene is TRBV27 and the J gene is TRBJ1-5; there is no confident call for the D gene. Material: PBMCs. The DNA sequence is TGTGCCAGCAGTTTACGGGTTGGCAATCAGCCCCAGCATTTT. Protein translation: CASSLRVGNQPQHF.